Given below is one TCR beta chain in context. The sample is drawn from a study of blood T cell repertoires in COVID-19. Overall study context: COVID-19 samples, acute and convalescent, were from the United States, Italy and Spain.

Per the original methods: Reference gene primer amplification yielded estimated nucleated cell counts. Libraries were prepared by immunoSEQ multiplex PCR; TCRdb keeps only in-frame clonotypes and omits some of them. V, J and clone size are those of that table, while D and trimming were read from the DNA. The sample yields about 77,000 clones, 90% seen once. V was cut by 4 bases and J by 3 bases, with 12 bases left in between. The CDR3 length is 15 residues. From germline, CDR1 is MNHEY and CDR2 SMNVEV (reference sequence). The receptor was isolated from an elderly woman with active or convalescent COVID-19. V is TRBV27 and J is TRBJ2-2; D is possibly TRBD1 (6 bases). Sequenced sample: peripheral blood. CDR3 DNA sequence: TGTGCCAGCAGTTACCGGGACAAGTACACCGGGGAGCTGTTTTTT. As protein: CASSYRDKYTGELFF.